The sequence of this T cell receptor (beta chain) was determined in a study of CD8+ T cells in alopecia areata. Study results and caveats: Persistence during tofacitinib was seen for many expanded lesional clones in scalp and blood. Expanded CD8+ clones among the top 100, and scalp clonality, were significantly decreased by tofacitinib. Scalp repertoires also include resident alphabeta T cells from normal skin.

Treatment meaning: oral pan-JAK inhibitor, 5-10 mg twice daily. V lost 6 bases, J lost 5 bases, and 7 bases stayed unmatched. Germline-derived CDR1 and CDR2 are MNHEY and SVGAGI. The CDR3 is 15 residues long. Extracted from the samples, RNA was reverse transcribed into cDNA to serve as the sequencing template. TCRdb's copy holds only in-frame clones and misses some; the assay was immunoSEQ multiplex PCR. Of roughly 250,000 clones in the sample, 60% were seen once. Comments on this clone: Its specificity is unknown.

The sequence derives from a human donor with alopecia areata. Sequenced here: CD4+ T cells sorted from blood, sampled around week 54, from a patient treated with tofacitinib. This sequence joins TRBV6-5 and TRBJ1-5, with 10 bases identical to TRBD1. The CDR3 here is CASSPTGTGDQPQHF. CDR3 bases: TGTGCCAGCAGCCCGACCGGGACAGGGGATCAGCCCCAGCATTTT.